Each of the 5 T cell receptor beta chains below was sequenced from the same sample in a study of blood T cell repertoires in COVID-19. Produced via immunoSEQ multiplex PCR; TCRdb's table is partial and in-frame only. The sample lists 270,000 or so clones, just under 90% occurring once. Sequenced sample: PBMCs or T cells enriched from blood (not recorded which). Receptor source: a woman between 25 and 40 years old with acute COVID-19.

The rearrangement uses TRBV5-1 and TRBJ1-1; D unresolved. V was shortened by 7 bases and J by 1 base, with 11 bases between the two germline ends. The CDR3 length is 13 residues. CDR1 and CDR2 from the germline V gene are SGHRS and YFSETQ. CDR3 in DNA: TGCGCCAGCTCTGACGCGGGGAACACTGAAGCTTTCTTT. Amino acids: CASSDAGNTEAFF.

The CDR3 reads CATTRRSSYEQYF. The CDR3 DNA reads as TGTGCCACCACAAGGAGGAGCTCCTACGAGCAGTACTTC. The V call is TRBV5-8, the J call TRBJ2-7; possible D gene TRBD2, 5 bases. Per the germline V gene, CDR1 is SGHTS and CDR2 is YDEGEE. Trimming took off 9 bases at V and 0 bases at J, with 13 bases between the two ends. This CDR3 comprises 13 residues.

The chain combines TRBV13 with TRBJ2-1; D uncertain. Germline V gene sequence: CDR1 PRHDT, CDR2 FYEKMQ (reference sequence). V was clipped by 3 bases and J by 3 bases, with 9 bases between them. CDR3 length equals 14 residues. The CDR3 here is CASSFPTGYNEQFF. The CDR3 nucleotides read TGTGCCAGCAGCTTCCCCACGGGCTACAATGAGCAGTTCTTC.

The rearrangement uses TRBV6-6 and TRBJ2-7; TRBD1 agrees at 10 bases. Germline V gives CDR1 MNHNY, CDR2 SVGAGI (reference sequence). The ends lost 10 bases at V and 6 bases at J; junction bases unmatched: 12. This CDR3 comprises 14 residues. The CDR3 DNA is TGTGCCACCCGGCCGGGACAGGGGTGGCCCGAGCAGTACTTC. Its protein is CATRPGQGWPEQYF.

CDR3 in amino acids: CASSQESRNYNSPLHF. CDR3 bases: TGTGCCAGCAGCCAAGAATCTAGAAACTATAATTCACCCCTCCACTTT. This sequence joins TRBV3-1 (or the pseudogene TRBV3-2) and TRBJ1-6; D not resolved. Germline CDR1 reads LGHDT; CDR2 reads YNNKEL (reference sequence). V dropped 0 bases and J dropped 3 bases, with 9 bases sitting between them. The CDR3 totals 16 residues.